The rows below give T cell receptor beta chains drawn from one sample of a study of blood T cell repertoires in COVID-19. Here immunoSEQ multiplex PCR was the method, and the copy in TCRdb shows in-frame clones only, minus some. This sample has more than 110,000 clones, with 70% to 80% found just once. The sample comprised peripheral blood. Receptor source: a woman in her 50s with active or convalescent COVID-19. Each CDR3 is given with its conserved first and last residue. A D gene is named only where the DNA matches it firmly. Only part of the rows carry a size: once, few, many, or a class if the clone is expanded.

CDR3 | DNA | V | size | J | D
CATSKGTEYGYTF | TGTGCCACCTCAAAGGGGACAGAATATGGCTACACCTTC | TRBV19 | - | TRBJ1-2 | TRBD1
CASSLVAGMNTEAFF | TGTGCCAGCAGCTTGGTTGCAGGTATGAACACTGAAGCTTTCTTT | TRBV5-8 | - | TRBJ1-1 | -
CASSQEGTGNSPLHF | TGCGCCAGCAGCCAAGAGGGGACAGGGAATTCACCCCTCCACTTT | TRBV4-1 | - | TRBJ1-6 | TRBD1
CASSPTDRGRSNEQFF | TGTGCCAGTAGCCCGACGGACAGGGGGCGAAGCAATGAGCAGTTCTTC | TRBV19 | - | TRBJ2-1 | TRBD1
CASSQVGRGYEQYF | TGTGCCAGCAGCCAAGTAGGGAGGGGCTACGAGCAGTACTTC | TRBV14 | few | TRBJ2-7 | TRBD2
CASSPTGQGPREQYF | TGTGCCAGCAGCCCCACAGGGCAGGGACCTAGAGAGCAGTACTTC | TRBV28 | - | TRBJ2-7 | -
CSASPPTGRYEQYF | TGCAGTGCTAGTCCCCCGACAGGCAGGTACGAGCAGTACTTC | TRBV20-1 | few | TRBJ2-7 | -
CASSLQGSYNSPLHF | TGTGCCAGCAGCTTACAGGGATCCTATAATTCACCCCTCCACTTT | TRBV7-8 | - | TRBJ1-6 | -
CASSGEAYNEQFF | TGTGCCTCCTCTGGAGAAGCCTACAATGAGCAGTTCTTC | TRBV2 | - | TRBJ2-1 | -
CASSRGKDRNYGYTF | TGTGCCAGTAGTAGGGGGAAGGACAGAAACTATGGCTACACCTTC | TRBV19 | - | TRBJ1-2 | -
CAWSVFGDTEAFF | TGTGCCTGGAGTGTATTCGGGGATACTGAAGCTTTCTTT | TRBV30 | - | TRBJ1-1 | -
CAWSVGTSGNYEQFF | TGTGCCTGGAGTGTAGGGACTAGCGGGAACTATGAGCAGTTCTTC | TRBV30 | - | TRBJ2-1 | TRBD2
CASTTRGSTSSYEQYF | TGTGCCAGCACCACGCGCGGGTCTACAAGCTCCTACGAGCAGTACTTC | TRBV28 | - | TRBJ2-7 | -
CASSLLGGTTEAFF | TGTGCCAGCAGCTTACTAGGGGGTACCACTGAAGCTTTCTTT | TRBV7-3 | - | TRBJ1-1 | -
CASSFQLAGGKNIQYF | TGTGCCAGCAGCTTCCAGTTAGCGGGGGGCAAAAACATTCAGTACTTC | TRBV5-6 | many | TRBJ2-4 | TRBD2
CASQQTRNTEAFF | TGTGCCTCTCAACAGACAAGGAACACTGAAGCTTTCTTT | TRBV19 | - | TRBJ1-1 | -
CASVGQGEAFF | TGTGCCAGCGTGGGACAGGGAGAAGCTTTCTTT | TRBV25-1 | - | TRBJ1-1 | TRBD1
CASTPPGTAEAFF | TGTGCCAGCACTCCGCCCGGGACAGCCGAAGCTTTCTTT | TRBV6-5 | once | TRBJ1-1 | TRBD1